The clone carrying this TCR beta chain occurred a few times. What it binds is unknown. The authors made TCR cDNA by 5'RACE template switching, adding a universal primer site and UMIs. TCRdb passed the 5' RACE reads through MiXCR, listing each CDR3 protein once. The sample lists some 300,000 distinct CDR3 sequences; around 3.6% were seen once. The record originates from a study of T cells after yellow fever vaccination. Trimming cost V 3 bases and J 4 bases; bases outside gene matches: 7. This CDR3 region has 15 residues. Germline lookup yields CDR1 SGHTA and CDR2 FQGNSA. Study results and limitations: FACS-sorted repertoires could harbor abundant contaminating bulk-population clonotypes. The secondary T-cell response peaked on day 5, not day 15, but was weaker. A large majority of primary-vaccination clones showed up again after the booster (96% CD4, roughly 91% CD8).

Here the sequenced sample was PBMCs, taken on the day of the yellow fever booster vaccination. The gene calls are TRBV7-2 and TRBJ2-3; 7 bases fit TRBD2. The receptor was derived from a man between 18 and 29 years old who received the YFV17D yellow fever vaccine. The CDR3 nucleotides read TGTGCCAGCAGCTTCCAGCGGGGCGGGGCAGATACGCAGTATTTT. Residues: CASSFQRGGADTQYF.